Below, 18 T cell receptor beta chains from the same sample are listed, as sequenced in a study of T-cell memory formation after mild COVID-19. TCRdb ran MiXCR on the 5' RACE reads and lists one entry per CDR3 protein. Here the sample spans 450,000 to 650,000 distinct CDR3 sequences, less than 25% being singletons. The specimen was PBMCs or a T cell subset sorted from them (not recorded which). These receptors came from an adult woman who had mild COVID-19 (a few samples of this study predate the infection). Cell type and time point are not known.

This clonotype was seen more than once but under ten times. The V call is TRBV12-3 or TRBV12-4, the J call TRBJ2-7; D gene ambiguous. V shed 2 bases and J shed 0 bases, with 11 bases lying between them. There are 15 residues in the CDR3. The CDR3 DNA reads TGTGCCAGCAGTTTAATCCAGGCCGACTCCTACGAGCAGTACTTC. The encoded protein is CASSLIQADSYEQYF.

This chain uses TRBV2 with TRBJ1-4, with D uncertain. The CDR3 loop spans 11 amino acids. The V gene's germline CDR1 is SNHLY and CDR2 FYNNEI. V was clipped by 5 bases and J by 12 bases, with 10 bases between them. As DNA, the CDR3 is TGTGCCAGCAGTCAGTTAGGAGAACTGTTTTTT. It translates to CASSQLGELFF.

J is TRBJ2-1 and V is TRBV4-3, with D maybe TRBD2 (5 bases). V dropped 0 bases and J dropped 4 bases, with 10 bases sitting between them. The CDR3 contains 15 residues. Germline V CDR1 and CDR2: LGHNA, YSLEER. CDR3 sequence reads: CASSQDSDPYNEQFF. The CDR3 DNA follows: TGCGCCAGCAGCCAAGATAGCGATCCTTACAATGAGCAGTTCTTC.

This clonotype turned up a few times. For the CDR3, the DNA is TGTGCCAGCAACCGGAAGGGATCCCCTGGGGCCAACGTCCTGACTTTC. Translating gives CASNRKGSPGANVLTF. The genes are TRBV11-2 and TRBJ2-6; D not resolved. Trimming stripped 7 bases from V and 2 bases from J, with 15 bases between. Germline values: CDR1 SGHAT, CDR2 FQNNGV. The CDR3 runs 16 residues.

This chain links TRBV15 with TRBJ2-1; 10 bases are shared with TRBD1. CDR1 and CDR2 (germline): LNHNV, YYDKDF (reference sequence). The V gene end was trimmed by 1 base and the J gene end by 2 bases; junction bases not matched to a gene: 14. The CDR3 contains 20 residues. The CDR3 sequence is CATSRATGTGVPPTYNEQFF. The DNA of the CDR3 is TGTGCCACCAGCAGAGCGACCGGGACAGGGGTGCCCCCAACCTACAATGAGCAGTTCTTC.

This clonotype was seen many times. The rearrangement joins TRBV6-5 to TRBJ2-7, with D perhaps given as TRBD1 or TRBD2 (5 bases each). Per germline, CDR1 MNHEY and CDR2 SVGAGI. The CDR3 has 11 residues. Trimming stripped 2 bases from V and 6 bases from J, with 5 bases between. Here the CDR3 reads CASSYGGEQYF. The DNA of the CDR3 is TGTGCCAGCAGTTACGGGGGCGAGCAGTACTTC.

To note about this clonotype: One junction end does not reproduce the germline sequence, and a read error may be involved. This sequence joins TRBV2 and TRBJ2-3; TRBD2 aligns across 9 bases. CDR1 and CDR2 from the germline V gene are SNHLY and FYNNEI. There are 14 residues in the CDR3. The chain's CDR3 is CASSEALRLAGPDF. The CDR3, as DNA: TGTGCCAGCAGTGAAGCGCTTCGGCTAGCGGGACCTGATTTT. The whole variable domain, remainder taken from reference TRBV2 and TRBJ2-3, is EPEVTQTPSHQVTQMGQEVILRCVPISNHLYFYWYRQILGQKVEFLVSFYNNEISEKSEIFDDQFSVERPDGSNFTLKIRSTKLEDSAMYFCASSEALRLAGPDFGPGTRLTVL.

V gene TRBV5-6 combines with J gene TRBJ2-7; D is possibly TRBD1 (6 bases). The CDR3 is 16 residues long. The ends were cut back, 4 bases at V and 2 bases at J, with 19 bases in the middle. Germline lookup yields CDR1 SGHDT and CDR2 YYEEEE. The CDR3 region is CASSHTGPIFTYEQYF. The CDR3 bases are TGTGCCAGCAGCCACACAGGGCCAATCTTCACCTACGAGCAGTACTTC.

The chain combines TRBV6-1 with TRBJ2-5; 10 bases fit TRBD1. The trim removed 10 bases at V and 4 bases at J, leaving 12 bases unmatched. This CDR3 is built from 15 residues. In germline, CDR1 is MNHNS, CDR2 SASEGT. The CDR3 DNA sequence: TGTGCCACAATGACCGGGACAGGGGTTTCAGAGACCCAGTACTTC. It specifies CATMTGTGVSETQYF.

The sample holds many counts of this clonotype. The CDR3 is CASSSQLGLAGGYSPDTQYF. The CDR3 region has the DNA TGTGCCAGCAGTTCCCAACTGGGACTAGCGGGAGGTTACTCGCCAGATACGCAGTATTTT. J is TRBJ2-3 and V is TRBV27; TRBD2 matches at 15 bases. The V and J ends lost 4 bases and 4 bases, in that order; junction bases with no gene match: 15. Looked up from germline, CDR1 is MNHEY and CDR2 is SMNVEV (reference sequence). This CDR3 has 20 amino acids.

This clonotype was seen a few times. V usage is TRBV20-1 and J usage is TRBJ2-7, with D unresolved. Trimming cost V 2 bases and J 0 bases, with 5 bases left between them. The CDR3 runs to 12 residues. Germline V CDR1 and CDR2: DFQATT, SNEGSKA (reference sequence). The DNA for the CDR3 is TGCAGTGCTAGACTCGTCTCCTACGAGCAGTACTTC. It is translated as CSARLVSYEQYF.

There are a few counts of this clonotype. The CDR3 region has the DNA TGCAGTGCCAACTGGGACTCCCCCTACGAGCAGTACTTC. This sequence encodes CSANWDSPYEQYF. The V and J genes are TRBV20-1 and TRBJ2-7, with D possibly being TRBD2 (6 bases). Trimming pared 6 bases from V and 2 bases from J, leaving 14 bases between. CDR3 size: 13 residues. CDR1 and CDR2 (germline): DFQATT, SNEGSKA (reference sequence).

The V call is TRBV7-9, the J call TRBJ2-4; 11 bases line up with TRBD2. Germline V CDR1 and CDR2: SEHNR, FQNEAQ (reference sequence). V was pared by 4 bases and J by 6 bases, with 11 bases of the junction left unmatched. The CDR3 is 17 amino acids. CDR3 DNA: TGTGCCAGCAGCTCAGGACTAGCGGGCTTATTTGGAAACATTCAGTACTTC. Protein sequence: CASSSGLAGLFGNIQYF.

This clonotype was seen a single time. CDR3 coding DNA: TGCAGCGTTGGATCAGGGGGCGCCTACAATGAGCAGTTCTTC. Amino acid sequence: CSVGSGGAYNEQFF. The chain couples TRBV29-1 to TRBJ2-1; 8 positions agree with TRBD1. Germline V gene lookup returns CDR1 SQVTM and CDR2 ANQGSEA. V trimming: 4 bases; J trimming: 2 bases; junction bases outside the gene matches: 4. CDR3 size: 14 residues.

This clonotype was recorded a few times. The V and J genes are TRBV6-2 or TRBV6-3 and TRBJ1-1; D not certain. CDR3 size: 12 residues. Germline V gene lookup returns CDR1 MNHEY and CDR2 SVGEGT. Trimming removed 2 bases from V and 4 bases from J, with 5 bases in between. CDR3 region: CASSYTGTEAFF. In nucleotides, the CDR3 is TGTGCCAGCAGTTACACTGGCACTGAAGCTTTCTTT.

Worth noting for this clonotype: One end of the junction varies from germline; a read error may be responsible. The chain recombines TRBV29-1 with TRBJ1-1; D is ambiguous. The germline V gene encodes CDR1 SQVTM and CDR2 ANQGSEA. The CDR3 is 13 residues long. Here the CDR3 DNA reads TGCAGCGTCAAGATTGCGCTGAAGACTGAAGCTTTCTTT. It yields the protein CSVKIALKTEAFF.

This clonotype was detected ten times or more. The J gene is TRBJ1-2, the V gene TRBV7-2, with 8 bases fitting TRBD1. Germline values: CDR1 SGHTA, CDR2 FQGNSA. CDR3 size: 16 residues. The J segment lost 8 bases and the V segment lost 5 bases, leaving 16 bases of the junction unmatched. The CDR3 sequence is CASSPGGQGRVGGYTF. In nucleotides, the CDR3 is TGTGCCAGCAGCCCCGGAGGACAGGGTCGGGTTGGAGGCTACACCTTC.

Only a few counts were recorded for this clonotype. The chain combines TRBV7-9 with TRBJ2-1, with 10 positions matching TRBD2. Germline-derived CDR1 and CDR2 are SEHNR and FQNEAQ (reference sequence). CDR3 size: 15 residues. Germline trimming cut 7 bases from V and 6 bases from J; bases unmatched to any gene: 9. Here the CDR3 reads CASTSLAGVGNEQFF. The CDR3 bases are TGTGCCAGCACCTCTCTAGCGGGAGTAGGCAATGAGCAGTTCTTC.